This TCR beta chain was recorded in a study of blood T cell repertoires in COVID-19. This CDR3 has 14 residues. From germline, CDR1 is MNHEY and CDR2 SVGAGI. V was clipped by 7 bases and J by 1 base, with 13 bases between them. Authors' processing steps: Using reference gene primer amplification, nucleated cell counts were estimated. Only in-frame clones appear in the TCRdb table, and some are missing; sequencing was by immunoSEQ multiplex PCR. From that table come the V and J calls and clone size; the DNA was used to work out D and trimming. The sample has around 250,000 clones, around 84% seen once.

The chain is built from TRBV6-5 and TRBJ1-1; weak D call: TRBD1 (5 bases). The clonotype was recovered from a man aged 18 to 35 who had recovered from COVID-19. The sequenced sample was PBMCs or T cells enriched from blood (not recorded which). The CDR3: CASTLDNKNTEAFF. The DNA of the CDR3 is TGTGCCAGCACCCTGGACAATAAGAACACTGAAGCTTTCTTT.